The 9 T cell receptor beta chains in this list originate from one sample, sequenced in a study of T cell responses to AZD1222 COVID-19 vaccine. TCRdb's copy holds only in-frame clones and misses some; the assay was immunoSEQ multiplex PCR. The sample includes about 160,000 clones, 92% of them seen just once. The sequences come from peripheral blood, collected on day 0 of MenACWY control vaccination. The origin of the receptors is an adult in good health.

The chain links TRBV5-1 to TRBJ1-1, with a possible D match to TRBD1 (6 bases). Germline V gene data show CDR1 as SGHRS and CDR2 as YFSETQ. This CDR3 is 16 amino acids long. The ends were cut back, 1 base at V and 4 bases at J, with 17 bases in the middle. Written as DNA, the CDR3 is TGCGCCAGCAGCTTGCGGACAGTGGGGTCGGGCACTGAAGCTTTCTTT. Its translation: CASSLRTVGSGTEAFF. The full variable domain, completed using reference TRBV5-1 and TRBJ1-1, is KAGVTQTPRYLIKTRGQQVTLSCSPISGHRSVSWYQQTPGQGLQFLFEYFSETQRNKGNFPGRFSGRQFSNSRSEMNVSTLELGDSALYLCASSLRTVGSGTEAFFGQGTRLTVV.

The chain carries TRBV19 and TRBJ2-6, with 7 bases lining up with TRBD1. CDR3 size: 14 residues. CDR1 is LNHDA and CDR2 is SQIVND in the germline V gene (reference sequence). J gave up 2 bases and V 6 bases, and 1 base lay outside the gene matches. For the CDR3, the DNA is TGTGCCAGTAGGGGGACAGCTGGGGCCAACGTCCTGACTTTC. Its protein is CASRGTAGANVLTF.

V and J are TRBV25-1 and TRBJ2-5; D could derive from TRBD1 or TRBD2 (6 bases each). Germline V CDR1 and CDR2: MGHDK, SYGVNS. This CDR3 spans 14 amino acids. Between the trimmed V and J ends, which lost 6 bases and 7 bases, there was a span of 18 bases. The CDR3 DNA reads TGTGCCAGCAGCCCCTCCCGGGGGCGGGGGACCCAGTACTTC. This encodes CASSPSRGRGTQYF.

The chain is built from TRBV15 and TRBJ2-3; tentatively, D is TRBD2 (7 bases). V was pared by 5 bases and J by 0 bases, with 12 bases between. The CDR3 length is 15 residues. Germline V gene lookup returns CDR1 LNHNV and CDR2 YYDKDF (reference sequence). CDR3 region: CATSLGGGSTDTQYF. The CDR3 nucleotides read TGTGCCACCAGCTTAGGGGGGGGGAGCACAGATACGCAGTATTTT. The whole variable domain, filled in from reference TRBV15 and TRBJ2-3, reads DAMVIQNPRYQVTQFGKPVTLSCSQTLNHNVMYWYQQKSSQAPKLLFHYYDKDFNNEADTPDNFQSRRPNTSFCFLDIRSPGLGDTAMYLCATSLGGGSTDTQYFGPGTRLTVL.

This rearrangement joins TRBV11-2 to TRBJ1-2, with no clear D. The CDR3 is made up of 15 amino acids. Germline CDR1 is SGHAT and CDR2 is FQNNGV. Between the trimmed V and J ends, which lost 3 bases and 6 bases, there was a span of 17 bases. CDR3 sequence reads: CASSFLHLPLHGYTF. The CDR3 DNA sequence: TGTGCCAGCAGCTTTCTTCACCTACCCCTCCATGGCTACACCTTC.

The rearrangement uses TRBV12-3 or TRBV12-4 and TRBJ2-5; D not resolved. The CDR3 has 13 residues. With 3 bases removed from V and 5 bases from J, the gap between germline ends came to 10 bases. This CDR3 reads CASSFEIRETQYF. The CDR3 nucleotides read TGTGCCAGCAGTTTCGAGATTAGGGAGACCCAGTACTTC.

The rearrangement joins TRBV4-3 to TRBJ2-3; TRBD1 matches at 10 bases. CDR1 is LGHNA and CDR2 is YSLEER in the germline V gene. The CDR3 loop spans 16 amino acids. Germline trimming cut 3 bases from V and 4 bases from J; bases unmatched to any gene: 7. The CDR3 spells CASSQPGTGDPDTQYF. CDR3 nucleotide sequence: TGCGCCAGCAGCCAGCCCGGGACAGGGGACCCAGATACGCAGTATTTT.

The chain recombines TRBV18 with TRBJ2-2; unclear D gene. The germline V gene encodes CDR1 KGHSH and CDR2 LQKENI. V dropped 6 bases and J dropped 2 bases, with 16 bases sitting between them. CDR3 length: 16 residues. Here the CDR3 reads CASSAQATSNTGELFF. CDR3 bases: TGTGCCAGCTCGGCCCAGGCGACATCCAACACCGGGGAGCTGTTTTTT.

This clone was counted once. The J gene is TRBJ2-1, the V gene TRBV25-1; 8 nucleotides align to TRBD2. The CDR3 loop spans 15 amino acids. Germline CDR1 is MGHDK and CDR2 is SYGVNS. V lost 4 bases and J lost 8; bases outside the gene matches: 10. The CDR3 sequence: CASSATGTSFDEQFF. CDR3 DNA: TGTGCCAGCAGTGCCACCGGGACTAGTTTCGATGAGCAGTTCTTC.